The rows below give T cell receptor beta chains drawn from one sample of a study of shared clonotypes between healthy human individuals. The repertoire was sequenced with immunoSEQ multiplex PCR; TCRdb's copy has only in-frame clones and lacks some. The data contain under 600,000 clones, about 79% of them singletons. Sequenced input: PBMCs. The receptors stem from a woman between 40 and 55 years old in good health. Some clones in this sample may be carry-over from other donors' samples. The CDR3 runs from the conserved cysteine through the conserved F or W. Each record gives: J gene, D gene, V gene, clone size, CDR3 protein, CDR3 DNA. The D gene is left open where the match is weak. Not all rows give a size; the values are once, few, many and, for expanded clones, a class.

J: TRBJ2-2
D: -
V: TRBV14
size: once
CDR3: CASSPYPVAGELFF
DNA: TGTGCCAGCAGCCCTTATCCGGTGGCCGGGGAGCTGTTTTTT

J: TRBJ2-7
D: -
V: TRBV27
size: -
CDR3: CASSPTHKWGENVYEQYF
DNA: TGTGCCAGCAGTCCAACCCATAAATGGGGGGAGAACGTCTACGAGCAGTACTTC

J: TRBJ1-5
D: -
V: TRBV7-9
size: -
CDR3: CASSPGRNQPQHF
DNA: TGTGCCAGCAGCCCGGGCCGCAATCAGCCCCAGCATTTT

J: TRBJ1-1
D: -
V: TRBV18
size: -
CDR3: CASSPVGAGGTEAFF
DNA: TGTGCCAGCTCACCGGTCGGGGCGGGTGGGACTGAAGCTTTCTTT

J: TRBJ2-7
D: TRBD1
V: TRBV19
size: -
CDR3: CASAGQGTYEQYF
DNA: TGTGCCAGTGCCGGACAGGGTACCTACGAGCAGTACTTC

J: TRBJ2-1
D: TRBD1
V: TRBV4-1
size: -
CDR3: CASSQGGQGYNEQFF
DNA: TGCGCCAGCAGCCAAGGCGGACAGGGCTACAATGAGCAGTTCTTC

J: TRBJ1-2
D: -
V: TRBV5-8
size: -
CDR3: CASSFGGPGYGYTF
DNA: TGTGCCAGCAGCTTTGGAGGACCGGGGTATGGCTACACCTTC

J: TRBJ2-7
D: -
V: TRBV11-2
size: -
CDR3: CASSLEGDIYEQYF
DNA: TGTGCCAGCAGCTTAGAGGGGGACATCTACGAGCAGTACTTC

J: TRBJ1-5
D: TRBD1
V: TRBV11-2
size: -
CDR3: CASSPDRVGNQPQHF
DNA: TGTGCCAGCAGCCCGGACAGGGTGGGCAATCAGCCCCAGCATTTT

J: TRBJ1-2
D: TRBD1
V: TRBV10-3
size: -
CDR3: CAISVAQGAEGYTF
DNA: TGTGCCATCAGTGTGGCCCAGGGGGCGGAAGGCTACACCTTC

J: TRBJ2-1
D: TRBD2
V: TRBV5-1
size: -
CDR3: CASSGAAEREVYLNEQFF
DNA: TGCGCCAGCAGCGGGGCGGCGGAGCGGGAGGTTTACTTGAATGAGCAGTTCTTC

J: TRBJ1-5
D: -
V: TRBV30
size: -
CDR3: CAWSLNRRADQPQHF
DNA: TGTGCCTGGAGTCTAAACAGGAGAGCGGATCAGCCCCAGCATTTT

J: TRBJ2-7
D: -
V: TRBV7-6
size: -
CDR3: CASSAGTTNYEQYF
DNA: TGTGCCAGCAGCGCCGGGACAACGAACTACGAGCAGTACTTC

J: TRBJ1-1
D: -
V: TRBV6-6
size: -
CDR3: CASSYSRERTEAFF
DNA: TGTGCCAGCAGTTACTCCAGGGAGCGCACTGAAGCTTTCTTT

J: TRBJ2-1
D: -
V: TRBV29-1
size: -
CDR3: CSVEGPGLRNEQFF
DNA: TGCAGCGTTGAAGGACCAGGGTTGAGGAATGAGCAGTTCTTC

J: TRBJ2-7
D: -
V: TRBV7-9
size: -
CDR3: CASSFTGDGDREQYF
DNA: TGTGCCAGCAGCTTTACGGGAGACGGAGACCGGGAGCAGTACTTC

J: TRBJ2-1
D: -
V: TRBV28
size: -
CDR3: CASSFLSEQFF
DNA: TGTGCCAGCAGTTTTCTAAGTGAGCAGTTCTTC

J: TRBJ2-7
D: -
V: TRBV5-4
size: -
CDR3: CASSAPEADEGYEQYF
DNA: TGTGCCAGCAGCGCCCCCGAAGCGGACGAGGGCTACGAGCAGTACTTC

J: TRBJ2-7
D: TRBD2
V: TRBV5-1
size: -
CDR3: CASSLTSGISEQYF
DNA: TGCGCCAGCAGCTTGACTAGCGGGATAAGCGAGCAGTACTTC

J: TRBJ2-2
D: -
V: TRBV7-2
size: -
CDR3: CASSFFGGKPNTGELFF
DNA: TGTGCCAGCAGCTTTTTCGGAGGGAAGCCGAACACCGGGGAGCTGTTTTTT

J: TRBJ1-2
D: TRBD1
V: TRBV27
size: -
CDR3: CASRRGDRTNYGYTF
DNA: TGTGCCAGCAGAAGGGGGGACAGGACCAACTATGGCTACACCTTC

J: TRBJ2-3
D: -
V: TRBV6-6
size: -
CDR3: CASSYPGLKFTDTQYF
DNA: TGTGCCAGCAGTTACCCAGGGTTGAAGTTCACAGATACGCAGTATTTT

J: TRBJ1-1
D: -
V: TRBV28
size: -
CDR3: CAIHNRVGNTEAFF
DNA: TGTGCCATCCACAACAGGGTTGGGAACACTGAAGCTTTCTTT

J: TRBJ1-1
D: TRBD1
V: TRBV7-8
size: -
CDR3: CASSHSGTGSDTEAFF
DNA: TGTGCCAGCAGCCACTCTGGGACAGGGAGCGACACTGAAGCTTTCTTT

J: TRBJ2-1
D: -
V: TRBV27
size: -
CDR3: CASSFSIAGRNEQFF
DNA: TGTGCCAGCAGTTTTAGTATTGCGGGGCGAAATGAGCAGTTCTTC

J: TRBJ2-2
D: -
V: TRBV9
size: -
CDR3: CASSVSRVQGNTGELFF
DNA: TGTGCCAGCAGCGTTAGTCGGGTACAGGGGAACACCGGGGAGCTGTTTTTT

J: TRBJ2-7
D: -
V: TRBV11-2
size: -
CDR3: CASSLASQDHYEQYF
DNA: TGTGCCAGCAGCTTAGCGTCACAGGATCACTACGAGCAGTACTTC

J: TRBJ1-5
D: -
V: TRBV28
size: -
CDR3: CASVSVNQPQHF
DNA: TGTGCCAGCGTATCCGTCAATCAGCCCCAGCATTTT

J: TRBJ2-2
D: TRBD1
V: TRBV6-5
size: -
CDR3: CASSYSPGGTGELFF
DNA: TGTGCCAGCAGTTACTCGCCAGGGGGAACCGGGGAGCTGTTTTTT

J: TRBJ2-1
D: TRBD1
V: TRBV10-3
size: -
CDR3: CAIRPDRGGYNEQFF
DNA: TGTGCCATCAGACCGGACAGGGGTGGATACAATGAGCAGTTCTTC

J: TRBJ2-1
D: -
V: TRBV11-2
size: -
CDR3: CASSLLAPAGNEQFF
DNA: TGTGCCAGCAGCTTACTAGCTCCAGCGGGCAATGAGCAGTTCTTC

J: TRBJ2-2
D: -
V: TRBV5-1
size: -
CDR3: CASSFGYTGELFF
DNA: TGCGCCAGCAGCTTTGGGTACACCGGGGAGCTGTTTTTT

J: TRBJ2-1
D: TRBD2
V: TRBV11-2
size: -
CDR3: CASRPTSGRYNEQFF
DNA: TGTGCCAGCAGGCCGACTAGCGGGAGATACAATGAGCAGTTCTTC

J: TRBJ2-5
D: -
V: TRBV6-1
size: once
CDR3: CASSEAWRVETQYF
DNA: TGTGCCAGCAGTGAAGCATGGCGTGTAGAGACCCAGTACTTC

J: TRBJ2-2
D: -
V: TRBV7-9
size: once
CDR3: CASSTQGVTGELFF
DNA: TGTGCCAGCAGCACGCAAGGGGTAACCGGGGAGCTGTTTTTT

J: TRBJ2-7
D: -
V: TRBV4-1
size: -
CDR3: CASSHPLNEQYF
DNA: TGCGCCAGCAGCCACCCCTTAAACGAGCAGTACTTC

J: TRBJ1-1
D: -
V: TRBV28
size: -
CDR3: CASSHATDLNTEAFF
DNA: TGTGCCAGCAGTCATGCGACAGACCTGAACACTGAAGCTTTCTTT

J: TRBJ1-2
D: -
V: TRBV9
size: -
CDR3: CASSDEGRVAYGYTF
DNA: TGTGCCAGCAGCGATGAAGGAAGGGTGGCCTATGGCTACACCTTC

J: TRBJ2-7
D: -
V: TRBV7-8
size: -
CDR3: CASSLARMARAYEQYF
DNA: TGTGCCAGCAGCTTAGCGCGCATGGCCAGGGCCTACGAGCAGTACTTC

J: TRBJ2-7
D: TRBD2
V: TRBV7-8
size: -
CDR3: CASSRGAGGLYEQYF
DNA: TGTGCCAGCTCCCGGGGCGCGGGAGGGCTTTACGAGCAGTACTTC

J: TRBJ2-3
D: -
V: TRBV4-1
size: -
CDR3: CASSLIISGSTDTQYF
DNA: TGCGCCAGCAGCCTCATAATTAGCGGATCCACAGATACGCAGTATTTT

J: TRBJ2-1
D: -
V: TRBV2
size: once
CDR3: CASSEVATRVGNEQFF
DNA: TGTGCCAGCAGTGAAGTGGCAACCCGGGTGGGAAATGAGCAGTTCTTC

J: TRBJ1-4
D: -
V: TRBV11-2
size: -
CDR3: CASSSLAGFEKLFF
DNA: TGTGCCAGCAGCTCCCTGGCGGGGTTCGAAAAACTGTTTTTT

J: TRBJ2-3
D: -
V: TRBV4-1
size: -
CDR3: CASSHLGPDTQYF
DNA: TGCGCCAGCAGCCATCTTGGACCAGATACGCAGTATTTT

J: TRBJ2-1
D: TRBD2
V: TRBV7-7
size: once
CDR3: CASSPRWDVGTSGRNEQFF
DNA: TGTGCTAGCAGCCCTAGATGGGACGTAGGGACTAGCGGGAGAAATGAGCAGTTCTTC

J: TRBJ2-7
D: TRBD1
V: TRBV19
size: -
CDR3: CASSIRDSSYEQYF
DNA: TGTGCCAGTAGTATCCGGGACAGTTCCTACGAGCAGTACTTC

J: TRBJ2-1
D: TRBD2
V: TRBV28
size: -
CDR3: CASSLRGSSYNEQFF
DNA: TGTGCCAGCAGTTTACGCGGGAGCTCCTACAATGAGCAGTTCTTC

J: TRBJ2-3
D: TRBD1
V: TRBV18
size: -
CDR3: CASSPGTGTDTQYF
DNA: TGTGCCAGCTCACCAGGGACAGGCACAGATACGCAGTATTTT

J: TRBJ2-7
D: -
V: TRBV5-1
size: -
CDR3: CASSLDSEDGEQYF
DNA: TGCGCCAGCAGCTTGGACTCCGAGGACGGCGAGCAGTACTTC

J: TRBJ1-1
D: -
V: TRBV5-1
size: -
CDR3: CASSFDSQNTEAFF
DNA: TGCGCCAGCAGCTTCGACAGTCAGAACACTGAAGCTTTCTTT

J: TRBJ2-7
D: TRBD2
V: TRBV9
size: -
CDR3: CASSLGEGRHEQYF
DNA: TGTGCCAGCAGCCTTGGGGAGGGCCGCCACGAGCAGTACTTC

J: TRBJ2-3
D: -
V: TRBV9
size: -
CDR3: CASSVGSGSTDTQYF
DNA: TGTGCCAGCAGCGTTGGGAGCGGGAGCACAGATACGCAGTATTTT

J: TRBJ1-1
D: TRBD1
V: TRBV11-2
size: -
CDR3: CASRRGQGDTEAFF
DNA: TGTGCCAGCAGAAGGGGACAGGGGGACACTGAAGCTTTCTTT

J: TRBJ2-7
D: -
V: TRBV11-2
size: -
CDR3: CASSFSFSHEQYF
DNA: TGTGCCAGCAGCTTTTCGTTTTCCCACGAGCAGTACTTC

J: TRBJ2-3
D: -
V: TRBV11-2
size: once
CDR3: CASSYAHPSTDTQYF
DNA: TGTGCCAGCAGCTACGCTCATCCAAGCACAGATACGCAGTATTTT